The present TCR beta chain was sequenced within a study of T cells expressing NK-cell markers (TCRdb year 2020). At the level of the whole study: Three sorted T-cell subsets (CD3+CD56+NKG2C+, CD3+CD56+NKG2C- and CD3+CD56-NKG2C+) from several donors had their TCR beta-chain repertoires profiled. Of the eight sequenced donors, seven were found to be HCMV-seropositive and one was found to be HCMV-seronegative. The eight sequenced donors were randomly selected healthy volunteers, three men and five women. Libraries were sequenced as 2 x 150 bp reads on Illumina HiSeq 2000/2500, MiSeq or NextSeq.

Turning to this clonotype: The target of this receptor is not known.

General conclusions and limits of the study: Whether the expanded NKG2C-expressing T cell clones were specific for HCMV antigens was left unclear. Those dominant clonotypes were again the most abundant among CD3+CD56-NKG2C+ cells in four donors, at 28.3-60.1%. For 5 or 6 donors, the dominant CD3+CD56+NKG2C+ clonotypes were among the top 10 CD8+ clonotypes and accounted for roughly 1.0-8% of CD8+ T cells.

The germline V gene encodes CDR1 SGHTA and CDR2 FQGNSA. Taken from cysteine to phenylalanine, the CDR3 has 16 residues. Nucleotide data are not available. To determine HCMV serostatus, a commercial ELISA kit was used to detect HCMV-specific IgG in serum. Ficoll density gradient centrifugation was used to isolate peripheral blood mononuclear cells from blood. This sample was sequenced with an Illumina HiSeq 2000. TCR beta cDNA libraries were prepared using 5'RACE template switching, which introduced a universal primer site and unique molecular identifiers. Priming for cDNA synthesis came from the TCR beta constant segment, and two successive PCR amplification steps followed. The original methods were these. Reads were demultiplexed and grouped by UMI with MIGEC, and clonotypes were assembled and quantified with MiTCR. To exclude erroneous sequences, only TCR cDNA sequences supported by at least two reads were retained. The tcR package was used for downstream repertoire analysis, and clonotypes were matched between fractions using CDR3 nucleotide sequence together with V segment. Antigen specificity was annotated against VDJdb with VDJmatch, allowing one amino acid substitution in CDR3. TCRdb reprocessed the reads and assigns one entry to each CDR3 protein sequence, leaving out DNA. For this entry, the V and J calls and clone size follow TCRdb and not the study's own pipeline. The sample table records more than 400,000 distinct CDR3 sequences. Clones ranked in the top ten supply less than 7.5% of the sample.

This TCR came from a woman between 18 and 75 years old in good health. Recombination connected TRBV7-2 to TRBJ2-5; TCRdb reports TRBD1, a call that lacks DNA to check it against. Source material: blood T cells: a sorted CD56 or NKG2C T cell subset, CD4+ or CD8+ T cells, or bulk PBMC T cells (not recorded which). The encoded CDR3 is CASSLASGTGQETQYF.